This entry describes one T cell receptor (beta chain). Its target is not known. This PCR relied on a set of 60 Vbeta primers and 13 Jbeta primers. Repertoires were generated with immunoSEQ multiplex PCR, while TCRdb's copy carries only in-frame clones and drops some. The repertoire shows some 120,000 clones; the top ten hold just under 2%. The data belong to a study of cytomegalovirus exposure and HLA in healthy donors. Study-wide results and limits: Reportedly, diagnosis of cytomegalovirus status by the classifier showed high specificity and sensitivity.

The germline CDR1 and CDR2 sequences are SNHLY and FYNNEI. The CDR3 contains 14 residues. Trimming stripped 6 bases from V and 5 bases from J, with 14 bases between. The sequencing sample was made of PBMCs. This clonotype was obtained from an older woman in good health and CMV-seronegative. The rearrangement joins TRBV2 to TRBJ2-1; D may be TRBD2 (6 bases). The CDR3 loop is CASRLGLSDNEQFF. CDR3 nucleotides: TGTGCCAGCAGGTTGGGACTCTCAGACAATGAGCAGTTCTTC.